The 30 T cell receptor beta chains below all came from one sample that was sequenced in a study of metastatic and nonmetastatic thyroid tumors. TCRdb re-clonotyped the PCR reads through MiXCR. The repertoire has roughly 40,000 clones, 15% to 20% of them found once; the top ten carry approximately 21%. Nobody among the patients had been given any treatment before thyroid surgery. Specimen: blood. The receptor source for this set is a female donor with papillary thyroid cancer or a benign thyroid nodule (not recorded which). Some clones in this sample may be carry-over from other donors' samples.

This clone was found many times. The chain carries TRBV20-1 and TRBJ1-2; 8 bases match TRBD1. The CDR3 runs to 16 residues. Trimming took 0 bases from V and 3 from J; bases not matched to a gene: 9. Germline V gives CDR1 DFQATT, CDR2 SNEGSKA (reference sequence). In DNA, the CDR3 is TGCAGTGCTAGAGATCTCGGACAGGGCGGGTACTATGGCTACACCTTC. As protein: CSARDLGQGGYYGYTF.

This clone counts as medium-sized (0.01 to 0.1%). The chain carries TRBV6-1 and TRBJ1-6; 7 bases fit TRBD1. The CDR3 runs 13 residues. With V trimmed by 7 bases and J by 5 bases, 2 bases remained unmatched. CDR1 is MNHNS and CDR2 is SASEGT in the germline V gene. Here the CDR3 reads CASTGTDNSPLHF. CDR3 bases: TGTGCCAGCACCGGGACAGATAATTCACCCCTCCACTTT.

V is TRBV5-1 and J is TRBJ1-2, with D tentatively TRBD1 (5 bases). The germline V gene has CDR1 SGHRS and CDR2 YFSETQ. This CDR3 comprises 16 residues. V lost 4 bases to trimming and J lost 4 bases, with 20 bases between them. In DNA form, the CDR3 reads TGCGCCAGCAGCCCAGGAGGGGACTCCCAGGCCTATGGCTACACCTTC. It translates to CASSPGGDSQAYGYTF.

As concerns this clone: A junction end diverges from the germline sequence, so it may reflect a read error. The CDR3 reads CARSFAGAGAHQYF. The CDR3 DNA sequence: TGTGCCAGAAGCTTCGCGGGGGCGGGGGCGCATCAGTACTTC. The chain has TRBV7-2 and TRBJ2-7, with TRBD2 as a possible D gene (7 bases). Germline V gene sequence: CDR1 SGHTA, CDR2 FQGNSA. The CDR3 loop spans 14 amino acids.

This clone occurred many times. V usage is TRBV19 and J usage is TRBJ1-1; no clear D. The CDR3 consists of 15 residues. The germline gives CDR1 LNHDA, CDR2 SQIVND (reference sequence). V shed 5 bases and J shed 2 bases, with 15 bases lying between them. CDR3 sequence reads: CASSPPHTVNTEAFF. The CDR3 DNA reads TGTGCCAGTAGTCCACCCCATACAGTAAACACTGAAGCTTTCTTT. Full variable domain (outside the CDR3, taken from reference TRBV19 and TRBJ1-1): DGGITQSPKYLFRKEGQNVTLSCEQNLNHDAMYWYRQDPGQGLRLIYYSQIVNDFQKGDIAEGYSVSREKKESFPLTVTSAQKNPTAFYLCASSPPHTVNTEAFFGQGTRLTVV.

This clone was picked up a small number of times. A much more abundant neighbour one base away suggests this may be a read error. V and J are TRBV27 and TRBJ1-4; the match to TRBD1 covers 8 bases. The V and J ends lost 5 bases and 7 bases, in that order; junction bases with no gene match: 12. CDR3 size: 16 residues. Germline values: CDR1 MNHEY, CDR2 SMNVEV (reference sequence). The CDR3 sequence is CASSTAVTGDREKLFF. For the CDR3, the DNA is TGTGCCAGCAGTACGGCCGTGACAGGGGACCGTGAAAAACTGTTTTTT.

This clone was seen a few times. A clone one base away is much larger, so this may be a read error. This chain connects TRBV29-1 to TRBJ2-7; D is ambiguous. Looked up from germline, CDR1 is SQVTM and CDR2 is ANQGSEA. The CDR3 length is 11 residues. The CDR3 is CSVVSYYDQYF. As DNA, the CDR3 is TGCAGCGTTGTATCCTACTACGATCAGTACTTC.

This clone was seen many times. This chain links TRBV2 with TRBJ2-1; 8 nucleotides agree with TRBD2. CDR3 length: 16 amino acids. After removal of 6 bases from V and 2 bases from J, the junction contained 9 bases not matched to a gene. Germline V gives CDR1 SNHLY, CDR2 FYNNEI. The CDR3 nucleotides are TGTGCCAGCAGCCCTAAAGGACTAGCTACCTACAATGAGCAGTTCTTC. It codes for CASSPKGLATYNEQFF. Full variable domain (remainder filled in from reference TRBV2 and TRBJ2-1): EPEVTQTPSHQVTQMGQEVILRCVPISNHLYFYWYRQILGQKVEFLVSFYNNEISEKSEIFDDQFSVERPDGSNFTLKIRSTKLEDSAMYFCASSPKGLATYNEQFFGPGTRLTVL.

This clone was detected many times. V gene TRBV27 combines with J gene TRBJ2-4, with D possibly being TRBD2 (5 bases). From germline, CDR1 is MNHEY and CDR2 SMNVEV (reference sequence). Trimming removed 3 bases at V and 5 bases at J, with 11 bases between. The CDR3 loop spans 14 amino acids. The CDR3 DNA is TGTGCCAGCAGTTTTTCTGGGAGAGAAAACATTCAGTACTTC. The encoded protein is CASSFSGRENIQYF.

In regard to this clone: Mismatch with germline at one junction end may stem from a read error. V gene TRBV5-5 combines with J gene TRBJ1-3, with unresolved D. Looked up from germline, CDR1 is SGHKS and CDR2 is YYEKEE (reference sequence). The length of the CDR3 is 14 residues. The CDR3 DNA sequence: TGTGCCATCAGCTTGTATCCCTCTGGAAACGCCATATATTTT. Protein: CAISLYPSGNAIYF.

This clone has just a few counts. Relative to the germline gene, one junction end is altered; a read error may explain this. This chain joins TRBV2 and TRBJ2-7; D gene unclear. CDR3 size: 14 residues. CDR1 SNHLY and CDR2 FYNNEI come from the germline V gene. The CDR3 DNA sequence: TGTGCCAGCACTGAACTTCCGGAAGCCTACGAGCAGTACTTC. It translates to CASTELPEAYEQYF.

This clone was seen ten or more times. The chain combines TRBV19 with TRBJ1-5, with a weak D call TRBD1 (5 bases). The CDR3 loop spans 13 amino acids. CDR1 and CDR2 (germline): LNHDA, SQIVND (reference sequence). Here the CDR3 reads CGCRASFNQPQHF. The DNA of the CDR3 is TGTGGGTGCAGGGCGTCTTTCAATCAGCCCCAGCATTTT.

The V and J genes are TRBV2 and TRBJ1-4; D is uncertain. Trimming removed 6 bases from V and 8 bases from J, with 10 bases in between. The CDR3 has 12 amino acids. Germline assignment: CDR1 SNHLY and CDR2 FYNNEI. The CDR3 is CASSCSVEKLFF. DNA for the CDR3: TGTGCCAGCAGCTGCTCGGTAGAAAAACTGTTTTTT.

This clone appeared a few times. The gene calls are TRBV28 and TRBJ2-7, with D unresolved. Germline V CDR1 and CDR2: MDHEN, SYDVKM. This CDR3 comprises 12 residues. Trimming took off 4 bases at V and 3 bases at J, with 7 bases between the two ends. As DNA, the CDR3 is TGTGCCAGCAGTTGGGCCCTCTACGAGCAGTACTTC. Residues: CASSWALYEQYF. The full variable domain, rest sourced from reference TRBV28 and TRBJ2-7, is DVKVTQSSRYLVKRTGEKVFLECVQDMDHENMFWYRQDPGLGLRLIYFSYDVKMKEKGDIPEGYSVSREKKERFSLILESASTNQTSMYLCASSWALYEQYFGPGTRLTVT.

This clone was detected ten times or more. The chain links TRBV20-1 to TRBJ2-3, with 14 bases matching TRBD2. The CDR3 length is 17 residues. The germline gives CDR1 DFQATT, CDR2 SNEGSKA (reference sequence). V shed 1 base, J shed 3 bases, and the junction held 6 bases outside the gene matches. Written as DNA, the CDR3 is TGCAGTGCTAGAGTTGCGGGACTAGCGGGAGTTACAGATACGCAGTATTTT. Its protein product is CSARVAGLAGVTDTQYF.

This clone occurred many times. This may be a read error, as it is one base from a much larger clone. This chain connects TRBV27 to TRBJ2-7; no firm D call. The CDR3 contains 15 residues. CDR1 and CDR2 (germline): MNHEY, SMNVEV (reference sequence). The CDR3 loop is CAGSFSWGSSYEQYF. Here the CDR3 DNA reads TGTGCCGGCAGTTTCTCCTGGGGTAGTTCCTACGAGCAGTACTTC.

This clone qualifies as medium-sized. In DNA, the CDR3 is TGTGCCAGCAGTGGAGGGGGGTACTATGGCTACACCTTC. Residues: CASSGGGYYGYTF. The V call is TRBV6-1, the J call TRBJ1-2; the D gene is possibly TRBD1 (6 bases). This CDR3 has 13 residues. Trimming stripped 4 bases from V and 3 bases from J, with 9 bases between. CDR1 is MNHNS and CDR2 is SASEGT in the germline V gene.

Here the CDR3 reads CASSWILGNTEAFF. Written as DNA, the CDR3 is TGTGCCAGCAGTTGGATACTGGGTAACACTGAAGCTTTCTTT. V usage is TRBV27 and J usage is TRBJ1-1; D is unclear. V was shortened by 4 bases and J by 2 bases, with 11 bases between the two germline ends. The CDR3 sequence is 14 residues long. The germline CDR1 and CDR2 sequences are MNHEY and SMNVEV (reference sequence).

The chain is built from TRBV6-2 or TRBV6-3 and TRBJ1-3; 7 bases are shared with TRBD1. The CDR3 runs 19 residues. Germline CDR1 MNHEY, CDR2 SVGEGT. Germline trimming cut 5 bases from V and 0 bases from J; bases unmatched to any gene: 16. CDR3 DNA sequence: TGTGCCAGCAGTACCCTTAACCCTCAGGGGGGGTACTCTGGAAACACCATATATTTT. Translation gives CASSTLNPQGGYSGNTIYF.

This clone has at least ten counts. V and J are TRBV6-1 and TRBJ1-1; D is unresolved. CDR3 length: 12 residues. Germline-derived CDR1 and CDR2 are MNHNS and SASEGT. The V end lost 5 bases, the J end lost 2 bases, and 6 bases lay between the germline ends. CDR3 coding DNA: TGTGCCAGCAGTAAGGGAAACACTGAAGCTTTCTTT. Its protein is CASSKGNTEAFF.

This clone rates as medium-sized (0.01 to 0.1%). V gene TRBV27 combines with J gene TRBJ1-6; D is possibly TRBD1 (6 bases). The CDR3 length is 12 residues. The V end was cut by 6 bases, the J end by 8 bases, with 8 bases between. Per germline, CDR1 MNHEY and CDR2 SMNVEV (reference sequence). The CDR3 reads CASSRTDSPLHF. The CDR3 nucleotides read TGTGCCAGCAGCCGGACAGATTCACCCCTCCACTTT.

There are a few counts of this clone. A much larger clone lies a single base off, so this may be a read error. The chain carries TRBV6-2 or TRBV6-3 and TRBJ2-3, with D unresolved. CDR1 is MNHEY, CDR2 SVGEGT, per germline. The CDR3 spans 11 residues. Deletions cut 6 bases from V and 9 bases from J, with 10 bases between. CDR3 DNA sequence: TGTGCCAGCAGATTAGAGAGGACGCAGTATTTT. Protein sequence: CASRLERTQYF.

This clone was picked up many times. The sample carries other DNA sequences with the same CDR3. The V call is TRBV5-6, the J call TRBJ2-7, with 9 bases fitting TRBD1. The CDR3 sequence is 16 residues long. CDR1 SGHDT and CDR2 YYEEEE come from the germline V gene. V trimming: 3 bases; J trimming: 2 bases; junction bases outside the gene matches: 9. DNA for the CDR3: TGTGCCAGCAGCTCGGGGTGGGACAGGGCGACCTACGAGCAGTACTTC. As protein: CASSSGWDRATYEQYF.

There are many counts of this clone. The chain employs TRBV27 and TRBJ1-1; D is undetermined. Germline V gene data show CDR1 as MNHEY and CDR2 as SMNVEV (reference sequence). V lost 8 bases and J lost 4, with 11 bases in between. CDR3 size: 12 residues. The CDR3 nucleotides are TGTGCCAGCGGAGATCAGAGCACTGAAGCTTTCTTT. Its translation: CASGDQSTEAFF.

CDR3 region: CASSENRINSPLHF. CDR3 DNA sequence: TGTGCCAGCAGTGAAAACAGGATTAATTCACCCCTCCACTTT. This chain joins TRBV6-1 and TRBJ1-6, with TRBD1 as a possible D gene (5 bases). The length of the CDR3 is 14 residues. Germline V lookup: CDR1 MNHNS, CDR2 SASEGT. The germline V and J ends were trimmed by 2 bases and 6 bases, with 8 bases remaining between them.

This chain connects TRBV28 to TRBJ2-7; possibly TRBD2 for D (6 bases). V was shortened by 11 bases and J by 6 bases, with 14 bases between the two germline ends. The CDR3 runs 11 residues. Looked up from germline, CDR1 is MDHEN and CDR2 is SYDVKM. The CDR3 region has the DNA TGTGCCGGGGGGTCAGTTGGCGAGCAGTACTTC. It specifies CAGGSVGEQYF. The full variable domain, its missing parts supplied by reference TRBV28 and TRBJ2-7, is DVKVTQSSRYLVKRTGEKVFLECVQDMDHENMFWYRQDPGLGLRLIYFSYDVKMKEKGDIPEGYSVSREKKERFSLILESASTNQTSMYLCAGGSVGEQYFGPGTRLTVT.

This clone was counted at least ten times. Other DNA sequences in the same sample also yield this CDR3. This sequence joins TRBV2 and TRBJ2-7; no clear D gene. The CDR3 is 12 residues long. The V and J ends lost 3 bases and 3 bases respectively, with 6 bases between them. Germline V lookup: CDR1 SNHLY, CDR2 FYNNEI. Written as DNA, the CDR3 is TGTGCCAGCAGTGACGGCAACTACGAGCAGTACTTC. This codes for CASSDGNYEQYF.

This clone was detected many times. The CDR3: CASSALIIVFYNEQFF. DNA of the CDR3: TGTGCCAGCAGCGCCCTAATAATAGTTTTCTACAATGAGCAGTTCTTC. The chain carries TRBV9 and TRBJ2-1; no firm D call. Trimming pared 3 bases from V and 3 bases from J, leaving 16 bases between. Germline loops: CDR1 SGDLS, CDR2 YYNGEE. The CDR3 loop spans 16 amino acids.

This clone has a count of ten or more. The V call is TRBV2, the J call TRBJ2-2; D perhaps matches TRBD2 (5 bases). Germline lookup yields CDR1 SNHLY and CDR2 FYNNEI. The CDR3 covers 15 residues. The ends were cut back, 6 bases at V and 0 bases at J, with 11 bases in the middle. This CDR3 reads CASSPPAANTGELFF. CDR3 coding DNA: TGTGCCAGCAGCCCACCAGCGGCGAACACCGGGGAGCTGTTTTTT.

The chain uses TRBV7-9 and TRBJ1-3, with 8 bases matching TRBD1. CDR3 size: 15 residues. Germline V gene data show CDR1 as SEHNR and CDR2 as FQNEAQ (reference sequence). Unmatched junction bases numbered 7, after V lost 5 bases and J lost 4 bases. The CDR3 sequence: CASSGSRDRGNTIYF. The CDR3 bases are TGTGCCAGCAGCGGATCCCGGGACAGGGGAAACACCATATATTTT.